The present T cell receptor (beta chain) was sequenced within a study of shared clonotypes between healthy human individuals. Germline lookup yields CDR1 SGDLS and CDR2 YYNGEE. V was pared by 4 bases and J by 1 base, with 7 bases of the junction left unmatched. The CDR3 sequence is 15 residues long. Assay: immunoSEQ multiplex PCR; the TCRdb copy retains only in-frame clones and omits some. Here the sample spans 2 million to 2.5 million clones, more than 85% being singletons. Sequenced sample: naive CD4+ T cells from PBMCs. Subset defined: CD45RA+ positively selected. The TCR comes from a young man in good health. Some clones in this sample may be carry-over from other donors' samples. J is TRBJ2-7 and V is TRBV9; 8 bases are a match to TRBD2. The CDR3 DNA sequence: TGTGCCAGCAGCCCGACGGGACTAGGTTCCTACGAGCAGTACTTC. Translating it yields CASSPTGLGSYEQYF.